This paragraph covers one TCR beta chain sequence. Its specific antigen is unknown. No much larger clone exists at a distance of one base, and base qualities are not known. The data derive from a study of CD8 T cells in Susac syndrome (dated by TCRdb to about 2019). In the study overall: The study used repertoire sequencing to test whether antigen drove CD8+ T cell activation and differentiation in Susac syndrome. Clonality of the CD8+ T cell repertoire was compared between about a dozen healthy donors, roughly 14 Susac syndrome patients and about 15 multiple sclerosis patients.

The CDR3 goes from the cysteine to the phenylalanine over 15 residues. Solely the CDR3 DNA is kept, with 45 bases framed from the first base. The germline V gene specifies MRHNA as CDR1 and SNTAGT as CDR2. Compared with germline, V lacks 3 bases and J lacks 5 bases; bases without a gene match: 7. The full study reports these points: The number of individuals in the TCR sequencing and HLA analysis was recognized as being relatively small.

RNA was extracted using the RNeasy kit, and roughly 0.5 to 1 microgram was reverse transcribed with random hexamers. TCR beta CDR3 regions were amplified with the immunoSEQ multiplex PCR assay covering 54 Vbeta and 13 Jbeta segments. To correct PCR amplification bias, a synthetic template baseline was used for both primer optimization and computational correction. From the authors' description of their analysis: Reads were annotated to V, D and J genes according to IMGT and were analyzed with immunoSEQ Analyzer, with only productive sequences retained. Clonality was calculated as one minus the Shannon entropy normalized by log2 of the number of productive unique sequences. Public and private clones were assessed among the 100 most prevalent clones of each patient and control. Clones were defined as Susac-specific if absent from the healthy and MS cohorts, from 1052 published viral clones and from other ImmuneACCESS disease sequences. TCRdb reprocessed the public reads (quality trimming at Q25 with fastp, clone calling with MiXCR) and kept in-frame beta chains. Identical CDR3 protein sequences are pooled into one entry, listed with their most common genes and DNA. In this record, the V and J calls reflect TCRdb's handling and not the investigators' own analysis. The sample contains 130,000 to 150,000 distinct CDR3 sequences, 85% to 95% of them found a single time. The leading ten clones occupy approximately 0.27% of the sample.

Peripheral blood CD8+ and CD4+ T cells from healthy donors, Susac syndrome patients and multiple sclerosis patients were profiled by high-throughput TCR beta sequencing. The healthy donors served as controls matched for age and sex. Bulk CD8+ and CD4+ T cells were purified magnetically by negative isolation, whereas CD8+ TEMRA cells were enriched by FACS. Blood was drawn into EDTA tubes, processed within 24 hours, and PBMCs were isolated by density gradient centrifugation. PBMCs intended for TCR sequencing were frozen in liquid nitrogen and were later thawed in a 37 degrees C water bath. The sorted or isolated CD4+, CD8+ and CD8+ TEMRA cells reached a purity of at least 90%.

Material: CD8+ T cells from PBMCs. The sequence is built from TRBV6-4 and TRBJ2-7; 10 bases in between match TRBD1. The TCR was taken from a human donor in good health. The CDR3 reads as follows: CASSEQPGQGDEQYF. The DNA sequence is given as TGTGCCAGCAGTGAACAACCAGGACAGGGGGACGAGCAGTACTTC.